The 21 T cell receptor beta chains reported below all come from one sample, sequenced in a study of cytomegalovirus exposure and HLA in healthy donors. Amplification used 60 Vbeta primers and 13 Jbeta primers. The protocol was immunoSEQ multiplex PCR, while the TCRdb copy is restricted to in-frame clones and leaves out a portion. The sample lists 100,000 to 150,000 clones; 6.5% to 9.5% were seen once. The sample was PBMCs. Receptors were obtained from a man aged 35 to 55 in good health and CMV-seronegative.

As to this clone: One end of the junction does not line up with germline, which may come from a read error. V and J are TRBV6-1 and TRBJ1-5; 9 bases match TRBD1. The germline CDR1 and CDR2 sequences are MNHNS and SASEGT. The CDR3 spans 13 residues. The CDR3 nucleotides are TGTGCCAGCAAGGGACAGGGTCATCAGCCCCAGAATTTT. As protein: CASKGQGHQPQNF.

The rearrangement joins TRBV10-1 to TRBJ1-4; maybe TRBD1 (5 bases). Between the trimmed V and J ends, which lost 5 bases and 2 bases, there was a span of 15 bases. Germline CDR1 and CDR2: WNHNN and SYGVQD (reference sequence). The CDR3 has 16 amino acids. The CDR3 region is CASSRPEGRTNEKLFF. In nucleotides, the CDR3 is TGCGCCAGCAGTCGCCCTGAGGGGAGGACTAATGAAAAACTGTTTTTT.

V is TRBV10-2 and J is TRBJ1-1; 12 bases match TRBD1. Germline V gives CDR1 WSHSY, CDR2 SAAADI. The CDR3 has 18 amino acids. Losses at the gene ends were 5 bases for V and 1 base for J; bases not matched to a gene: 11. The CDR3 is CASSKTGTGGFANTEAFF. The CDR3 nucleotides are TGCGCCAGCAGTAAAACCGGGACAGGGGGCTTCGCGAACACTGAAGCTTTCTTT.

V usage is TRBV6-1 and J usage is TRBJ1-4, with a tentative D call TRBD1 (6 bases). The germline CDR1 and CDR2 sequences are MNHNS and SASEGT. V lost 4 bases and J lost 0, with 12 bases in between. This CDR3 is 16 amino acids long. The CDR3 spells CASSACTGTTNEKLFF. The CDR3 region has the DNA TGTGCCAGCAGTGCTTGTACAGGGACAACTAATGAAAAACTGTTTTTT.

This clone was seen a handful of times. CDR3 amino acids: CASSPYRDGQPQHF. Here the CDR3 DNA reads TGTGCCAGCTCACCCTACAGGGACGGTCAGCCCCAGCATTTT. The genes are TRBV18 and TRBJ1-5; maybe TRBD1 (6 bases). The germline CDR1 and CDR2 sequences are KGHSH and LQKENI. The CDR3 consists of 14 residues. The germline V and J ends were trimmed by 3 bases and 6 bases, with 12 bases remaining between them.

This chain joins TRBV19 and TRBJ2-2; 9 bases align to TRBD1. The length of the CDR3 is 15 residues. V dropped 7 bases and J dropped 3; count of bases not matched to a gene: 6. Per germline, CDR1 LNHDA and CDR2 SQIVND (reference sequence). This CDR3 reads CASTVWTGDTGELFF. The CDR3 nucleotides read TGTGCCAGTACCGTGTGGACAGGGGACACCGGGGAGCTGTTTTTT.

The chain is built from TRBV29-1 and TRBJ1-2, with D possibly TRBD1 on 6 matching bases. CDR1 SQVTM and CDR2 ANQGSEA come from the germline V gene. V was shortened by 3 bases and J by 4 bases, with 21 bases between the two germline ends. The CDR3 runs to 16 residues. CDR3 residues: CSVDPAGAYGSYGYTF. CDR3 nucleotide sequence: TGCAGCGTTGATCCCGCAGGGGCCTATGGCAGCTATGGCTACACCTTC. Full variable domain (outside the CDR3, taken from reference TRBV29-1 and TRBJ1-2): SAVISQKPSRDICQRGTSLTIQCQVDSQVTMMFWYRQQPGQSLTLIATANQGSEATYESGFVIDKFPISRPNLTFSTLTVSNMSPEDSSIYLCSVDPAGAYGSYGYTFGSGTRLTVV.

This clone was seen only a few times. The gene calls are TRBV9 and TRBJ2-5, with TRBD2 matching 8 bases. CDR1 SGDLS and CDR2 YYNGEE come from the germline V gene. The CDR3 is 15 amino acids. Unmatched junction bases numbered 8, after V lost 5 bases and J lost 2 bases. CDR3 sequence: CASRALAARQETQYF. Here the CDR3 DNA reads TGTGCCAGCAGAGCACTAGCGGCCCGACAAGAGACCCAGTACTTC. Full variable domain (missing parts from reference TRBV9 and TRBJ2-5): DSGVTQTPKHLITATGQRVTLRCSPRSGDLSVYWYQQSLDQGLQFLIQYYNGEERAKGNILERFSAQQFPDLHSELNLSSLELGDSALYFCASRALAARQETQYFGPGTRLLVL.

The V call is TRBV11-2, the J call TRBJ2-2; TRBD1 agrees at 7 bases. In germline, CDR1 is SGHAT, CDR2 FQNNGV. Unmatched junction bases numbered 11, after V lost 4 bases and J lost 6 bases. This CDR3 contains 16 residues. The CDR3 protein is CASSSNPNTGAGELFF. CDR3 nucleotides: TGTGCCAGCAGCTCCAACCCTAATACAGGGGCCGGGGAGCTGTTTTTT.

The V call is TRBV2, the J call TRBJ1-2; 8 bases are a match to TRBD1. In germline, CDR1 is SNHLY, CDR2 FYNNEI. Trimming cost V 5 bases and J 5 bases; bases outside gene matches: 7. The CDR3 extends over 14 amino acids. CDR3 region: CASSPGQGGYGYTF. Here the CDR3 DNA reads TGTGCCAGCAGTCCCGGACAGGGAGGATATGGCTACACCTTC.

This chain joins TRBV5-1 and TRBJ1-1, with 8 bases matching TRBD1. The CDR3 runs to 14 residues. Germline CDR1 SGHRS, CDR2 YFSETQ. V dropped 5 bases and J dropped 4; count of bases not matched to a gene: 7. In DNA form, the CDR3 reads TGCGCCAGCAGATCCGCAGGGGGCCCCACTGAAGCTTTCTTT. Protein sequence: CASRSAGGPTEAFF.

V is TRBV6-5 and J is TRBJ1-5; D is undetermined. Germline V CDR1 and CDR2: MNHEY, SVGAGI. The ends were cut back, 6 bases at V and 1 base at J, with 13 bases in the middle. This CDR3 contains 15 residues. The CDR3: CASRPTYSSNQPQHF. CDR3 nucleotides: TGTGCCAGCAGACCGACCTATAGCAGCAATCAGCCCCAGCATTTT.

In its sample, this clone was seen a few times. The J gene is TRBJ1-5, the V gene TRBV6-1; D gene uncertain. V was cut by 4 bases and J by 4 bases, with 8 bases left in between. Germline CDR1 MNHNS, CDR2 SASEGT. The CDR3 loop spans 13 amino acids. The CDR3 reads CASSVGLNQPQHF. Written as DNA, the CDR3 is TGTGCCAGCAGTGTGGGCCTTAATCAGCCCCAGCATTTT.

This clone turned up a few times. V is TRBV19 and J is TRBJ1-1; TRBD1 might be the D (5 bases). V lost 5 bases, J lost 4 bases, and 17 bases lay in between. The CDR3 covers 15 residues. Per the germline V gene, CDR1 is LNHDA and CDR2 is SQIVND (reference sequence). This chain's CDR3 is CASSSRDSGGTEAFF. Written as DNA, the CDR3 is TGTGCCAGTAGTTCTAGGGACTCCGGAGGCACTGAAGCTTTCTTT.

The chain is built from TRBV4-1 and TRBJ2-2; TRBD1 agrees at 10 bases. The CDR3 is 17 residues long. CDR1 MGHRA and CDR2 YSYEKL come from the germline V gene. V lost 1 base and J lost 4; bases outside the gene matches: 6. In DNA form, the CDR3 reads TGCGCCAGCAGCCAAGTTGGGACAGGGGCGGTCACCGGGGAGCTGTTTTTT. It yields the protein CASSQVGTGAVTGELFF.

This clone was counted only a few times. One junction end does not reproduce the germline sequence, and a read error may be involved. The chain combines TRBV11-2 with TRBJ1-1; tentative D call: TRBD1 (6 bases). CDR3 length equals 13 residues. Germline loops: CDR1 SGHAT, CDR2 FQNNGV. CDR3 loop: CASSLSQGADAFF. The CDR3 coding sequence is TGTGCCAGCAGCCTCTCACAGGGAGCTGATGCTTTCTTT.

V and J are TRBV11-2 and TRBJ1-3, with D perhaps TRBD1 (5 bases). Germline assignment: CDR1 SGHAT and CDR2 FQNNGV. The V end lost 2 bases, the J end lost 1 base, and 12 bases lay between the germline ends. The CDR3 totals 16 residues. CDR3: CASSLSQGTSGNTIYF. DNA for the CDR3: TGTGCCAGCAGCTTATCCCAGGGAACGTCTGGAAACACCATATATTTT.

The chain uses TRBV6-1 and TRBJ1-5; D unresolved. The CDR3 loop spans 13 amino acids. Germline V gene sequence: CDR1 MNHNS, CDR2 SASEGT. V shed 4 bases and J shed 4 bases, with 8 bases lying between them. CDR3 nucleotide sequence: TGTGCCAGCAGTGTTGCGGGGAATCAGCCCCAGCATTTT. Protein: CASSVAGNQPQHF.

This clone has just a few counts. The chain's CDR3 is CASSPGDRTNEKLFF. CDR3 bases: TGTGCCAGCAGTCCGGGGGACAGAACTAATGAAAAACTGTTTTTT. The genes are TRBV6-5 and TRBJ1-4, with TRBD1 matching over 7 bases. Germline V gene sequence: CDR1 MNHEY, CDR2 SVGAGI. The CDR3 totals 15 residues. The V and J ends lost 5 bases and 1 base, in that order; junction bases with no gene match: 4.

The CDR3 protein is CASSEFGAGEKLFF. In DNA, the CDR3 is TGTGCCAGCAGTGAGTTTGGCGCAGGTGAAAAACTGTTTTTT. The chain recombines TRBV25-1 with TRBJ1-4; D remains ambiguous. CDR1 MGHDK and CDR2 SYGVNS come from the germline V gene. The CDR3 extends over 14 amino acids. Deletions cut 3 bases from V and 7 bases from J, with 12 bases between.

V gene TRBV11-2 combines with J gene TRBJ2-1; 8 bases line up with TRBD2. J gave up 5 bases and V 5 bases, and 5 bases lay outside the gene matches. This CDR3 has 14 amino acids. Germline V gene data show CDR1 as SGHAT and CDR2 as FQNNGV. As DNA, the CDR3 is TGTGCCAGCAGCGGACTAGCTTCCCACAATGAGCAGTTCTTC. Translated: CASSGLASHNEQFF.